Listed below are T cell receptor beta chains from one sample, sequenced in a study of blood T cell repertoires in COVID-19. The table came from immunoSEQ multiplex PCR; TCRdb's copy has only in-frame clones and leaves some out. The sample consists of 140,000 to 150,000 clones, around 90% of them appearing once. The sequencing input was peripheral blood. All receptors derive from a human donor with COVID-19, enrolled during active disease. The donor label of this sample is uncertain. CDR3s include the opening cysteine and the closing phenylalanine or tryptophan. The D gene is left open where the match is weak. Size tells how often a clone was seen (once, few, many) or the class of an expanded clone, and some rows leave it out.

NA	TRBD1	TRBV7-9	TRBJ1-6	CASGTGRSPLHF	TGTGCCAGCGGGACAGGTCGATCACCCCTCCACTTT
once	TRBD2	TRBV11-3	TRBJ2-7	CASSLRTSYEQYF	TGTGCCAGCAGCTTAAGGACTAGCTACGAGCAGTACTTC
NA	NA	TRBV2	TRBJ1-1	CASSSGPNTEAFF	TGTGCCAGCAGCAGTGGGCCAAACACTGAAGCTTTCTTT
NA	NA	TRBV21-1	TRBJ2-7	CASSIKTETYEQYF	TGTGCCAGCAGCATTAAGACGGAGACCTACGAGCAGTACTTC
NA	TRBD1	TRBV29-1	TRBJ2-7	CSVAETGYEQYF	TGCAGCGTTGCCGAGACAGGGTACGAGCAGTACTTC
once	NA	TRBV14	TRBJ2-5	CASSQLLETQYF	TGTGCCAGCAGCCAACTCCTAGAGACCCAGTACTTC
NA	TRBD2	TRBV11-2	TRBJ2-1	CASSSRIAGGRVEQFF	TGTGCCAGCAGCTCCCGTATAGCGGGGGGGCGGGTTGAGCAGTTCTTC
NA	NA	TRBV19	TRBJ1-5	CASSMGDSPRAQHF	TGTGCCAGTAGTATGGGGGACTCCCCCCGGGCCCAGCATTTT
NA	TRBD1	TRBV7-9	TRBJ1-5	CASSRTGGTQPQHF	TGTGCCAGCAGCCGGACAGGGGGCACTCAGCCCCAGCATTTT
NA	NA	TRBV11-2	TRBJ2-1	CASSLTPTSHSSYNEQFF	TGTGCCAGCAGCCTTACTCCAACTAGCCACAGCTCCTACAATGAGCAGTTCTTC
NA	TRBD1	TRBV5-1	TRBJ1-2	CASSPGTGQAGYGYTF	TGCGCCAGCAGCCCCGGGACAGGGCAGGCGGGCTATGGCTACACCTTC
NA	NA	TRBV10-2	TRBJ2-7	CASSDTRGDEQYF	TGCGCCAGCAGTGATACCAGGGGAGACGAGCAGTACTTC
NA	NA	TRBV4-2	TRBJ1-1	CASSRNRDTETFF	TGTGCCAGCAGTCGCAACAGGGACACTGAAACTTTCTTT
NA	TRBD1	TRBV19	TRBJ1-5	CASNRGPSQPQHF	TGTGCCAGTAATAGGGGGCCTTCTCAGCCCCAGCATTTT
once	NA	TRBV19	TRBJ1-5	CASSIGGRMADQPQHF	TGTGCCAGTAGTATAGGTGGTCGTATGGCTGATCAGCCCCAGCATTTT
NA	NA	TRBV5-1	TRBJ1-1	CASSLVGMNTEAFF	TGCGCCAGCAGCTTGGTGGGCATGAACACTGAAGCTTTCTTT
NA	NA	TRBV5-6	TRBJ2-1	CASSLFREQFF	TGTGCCAGCAGCTTGTTCAGGGAGCAGTTCTTC
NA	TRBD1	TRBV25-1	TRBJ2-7	CASRERGQGSGEQYF	TGTGCCAGCAGAGAGAGGGGACAGGGGAGCGGCGAGCAGTACTTC
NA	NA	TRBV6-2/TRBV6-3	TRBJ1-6	CASSQSSYNSPLHF	TGTGCCAGCAGCCAGAGCTCCTATAATTCACCCCTCCACTTT
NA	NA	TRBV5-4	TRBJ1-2	CASTTLGVGNYGYTF	TGTGCCAGCACCACACTCGGGGTGGGGAACTATGGCTACACCTTC
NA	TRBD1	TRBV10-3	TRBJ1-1	CATRTGLENTEAFF	TGTGCCACCCGGACAGGGCTGGAGAACACTGAAGCTTTCTTT
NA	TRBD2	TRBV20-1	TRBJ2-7	CSASLGLSEQYF	TGCAGTGCTAGTTTGGGACTAAGTGAGCAGTACTTC
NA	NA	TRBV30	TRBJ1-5	CAWSPWGRYSNQPQHF	TGTGCCTGGAGCCCCTGGGGGCGCTATAGCAATCAGCCCCAGCATTTT
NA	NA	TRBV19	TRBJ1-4	CASSEDRLTEKLFF	TGTGCCAGTAGTGAAGACAGGCTTACTGAAAAACTGTTTTTT
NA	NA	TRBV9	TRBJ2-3	CASSVTGLAAITDTQYF	TGTGCCAGCAGCGTAACGGGCTTAGCGGCAATCACAGATACGCAGTATTTT
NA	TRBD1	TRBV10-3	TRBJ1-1	CAIRQDRGITEAFF	TGTGCCATCAGACAAGACAGGGGAATCACTGAAGCTTTCTTT
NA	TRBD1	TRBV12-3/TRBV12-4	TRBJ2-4	CASRKDRGRIQYF	TGTGCCAGCAGAAAGGACAGGGGACGCATTCAGTACTTC
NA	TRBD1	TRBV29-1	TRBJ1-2	CSVEGGQGRNYGYTF	TGCAGCGTTGAAGGGGGACAGGGGAGAAACTATGGCTACACCTTC
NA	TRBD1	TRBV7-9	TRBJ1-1	CASSLTGGLWNTEAFF	TGTGCCAGCAGCTTGACAGGGGGCCTATGGAACACTGAAGCTTTCTTT
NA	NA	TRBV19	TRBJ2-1	CASSIEQGTPYNEQFF	TGTGCCAGTAGTATTGAGCAGGGGACACCCTACAATGAGCAGTTCTTC
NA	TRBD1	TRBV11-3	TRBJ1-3	CASSAGDRAGNTIYF	TGTGCCAGCAGCGCAGGGGACAGGGCTGGAAACACCATATATTTT
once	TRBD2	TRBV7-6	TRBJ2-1	CASSFPGTSGRNEQFF	TGTGCCAGCAGCTTCCCCGGGACTAGCGGGAGGAATGAGCAGTTCTTC
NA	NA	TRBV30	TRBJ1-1	CAWSHSSDTEAFF	TGTGCCTGGAGTCATTCATCGGACACTGAAGCTTTCTTT
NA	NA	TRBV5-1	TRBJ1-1	CASSFYQGNTEAFF	TGCGCCAGCAGCTTCTACCAGGGGAACACTGAAGCTTTCTTT
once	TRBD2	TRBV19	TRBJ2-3	CASSILAGLDTQYF	TGTGCCAGTAGTATACTAGCGGGGCTAGATACGCAGTATTTT
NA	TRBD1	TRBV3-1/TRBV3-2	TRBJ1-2	CASSRGTGDGYGYTF	TGTGCCAGCAGCCGCGGGACAGGGGATGGCTATGGCTACACCTTC
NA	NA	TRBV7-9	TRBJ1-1	CASSSPLLAGMNTEAFF	TGTGCCAGCAGCTCGCCCCTCCTTGCCGGGATGAACACTGAAGCTTTCTTT
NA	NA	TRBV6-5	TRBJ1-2	CASRGGANGYTF	TGTGCCAGCCGAGGGGGGGCGAATGGCTACACCTTC
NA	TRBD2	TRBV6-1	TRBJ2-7	CASSETSGYFTHYEQYF	TGTGCCAGCAGTGAAACTAGCGGGTACTTCACCCACTACGAGCAGTACTTC
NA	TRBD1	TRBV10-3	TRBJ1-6	CAISESDRGDSPLHF	TGTGCCATCAGTGAGTCCGACAGGGGGGATTCACCCCTCCACTTT
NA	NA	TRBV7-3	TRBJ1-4	CASSLRGPGRNEKLFF	TGTGCCAGCAGCTTAAGGGGTCCAGGGAGGAATGAAAAACTGTTTTTT
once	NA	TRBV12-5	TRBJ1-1	CASGLVPTGARNTEAFF	TGTGCTAGTGGTTTGGTCCCCACGGGTGCACGGAACACTGAAGCTTTCTTT
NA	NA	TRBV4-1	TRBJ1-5	CASSPRGGSFSNQPQHF	TGCGCCAGCAGCCCGCGGGGGGGCTCTTTTAGCAATCAGCCCCAGCATTTT
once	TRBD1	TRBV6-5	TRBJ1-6	CASSRDRGTNSPLHF	TGTGCCAGCAGTCGGGACAGGGGGACTAATTCACCCCTCCACTTT
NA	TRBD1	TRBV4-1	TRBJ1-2	CASSQDEGQGYGYTF	TGCGCCAGCAGCCAAGATGAAGGACAGGGGTATGGCTACACCTTC
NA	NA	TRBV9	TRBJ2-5	CASSVGVQETQYF	TGTGCCAGCAGCGTGGGAGTTCAAGAGACCCAGTACTTC
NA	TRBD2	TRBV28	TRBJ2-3	CASIRREASGTQYF	TGTGCCAGCATAAGGCGGGAGGCCTCGGGTACGCAGTATTTT
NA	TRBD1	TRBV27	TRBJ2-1	CASSFTDRERSEQFF	TGTGCCAGCAGTTTTACGGACAGGGAAAGGAGTGAGCAGTTCTTC
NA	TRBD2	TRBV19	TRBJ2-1	CASSIQRGRGTYNEQFF	TGTGCCAGTAGTATACAGCGGGGTCGGGGAACCTACAATGAGCAGTTCTTC
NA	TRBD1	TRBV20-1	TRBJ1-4	CSASSEGTDLEKLFF	TGCAGTGCTAGTTCAGAGGGGACAGATCTTGAAAAACTGTTTTTT
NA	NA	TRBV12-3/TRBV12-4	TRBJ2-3	CASSLQGPDTQYF	TGTGCCAGCAGTTTACAGGGCCCAGATACGCAGTATTTT
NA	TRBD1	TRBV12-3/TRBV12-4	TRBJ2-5	CASSSGQGETQYF	TGTGCCAGCAGCAGTGGACAGGGGGAGACCCAGTACTTC